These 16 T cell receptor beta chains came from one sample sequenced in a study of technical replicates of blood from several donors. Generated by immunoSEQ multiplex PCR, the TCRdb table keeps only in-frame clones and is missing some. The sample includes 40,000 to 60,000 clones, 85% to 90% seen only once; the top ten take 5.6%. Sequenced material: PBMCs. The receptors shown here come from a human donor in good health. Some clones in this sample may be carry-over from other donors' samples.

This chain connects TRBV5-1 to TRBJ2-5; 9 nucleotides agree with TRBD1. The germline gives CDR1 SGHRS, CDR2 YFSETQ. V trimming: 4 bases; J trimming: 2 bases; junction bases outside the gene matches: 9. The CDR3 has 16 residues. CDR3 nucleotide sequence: TGCGCCAGCAGCCACAGAGGACAGGGGCAACAAGAGACCCAGTACTTC. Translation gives CASSHRGQGQQETQYF.

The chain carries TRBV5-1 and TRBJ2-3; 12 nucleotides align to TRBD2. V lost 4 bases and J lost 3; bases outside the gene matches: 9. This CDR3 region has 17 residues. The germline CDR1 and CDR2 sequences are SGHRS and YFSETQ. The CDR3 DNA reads TGCGCCAGCAGCCTCCCACTAGCGGGGGGCACTACAGATACGCAGTATTTT. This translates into CASSLPLAGGTTDTQYF.

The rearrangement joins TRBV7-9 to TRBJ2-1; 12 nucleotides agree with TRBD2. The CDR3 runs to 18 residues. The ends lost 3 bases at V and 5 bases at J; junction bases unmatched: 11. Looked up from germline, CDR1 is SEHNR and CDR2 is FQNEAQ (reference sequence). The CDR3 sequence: CASSFDAGLAGKDNEQFF. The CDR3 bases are TGTGCCAGCAGCTTTGACGCAGGACTAGCGGGAAAAGACAATGAGCAGTTCTTC.

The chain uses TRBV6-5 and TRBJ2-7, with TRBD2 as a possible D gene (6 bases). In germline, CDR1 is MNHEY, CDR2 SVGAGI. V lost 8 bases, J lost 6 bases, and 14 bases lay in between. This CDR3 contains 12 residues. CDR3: CASLRRGLEQYF. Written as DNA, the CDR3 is TGTGCCAGCTTGAGGAGGGGTCTCGAGCAGTACTTC.

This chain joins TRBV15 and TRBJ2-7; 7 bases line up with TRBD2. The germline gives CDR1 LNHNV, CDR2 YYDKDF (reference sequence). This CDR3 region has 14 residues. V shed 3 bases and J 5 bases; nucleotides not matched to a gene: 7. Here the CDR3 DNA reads TGTGCCACCAGCAGGGCATCCCGGGGGGACGAGCAGTACTTC. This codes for CATSRASRGDEQYF.

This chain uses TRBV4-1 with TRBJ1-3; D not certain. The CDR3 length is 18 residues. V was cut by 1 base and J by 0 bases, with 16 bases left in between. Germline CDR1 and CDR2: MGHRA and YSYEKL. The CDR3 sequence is CASSQVRGVLDSGNTIYF. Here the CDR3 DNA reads TGCGCCAGCAGCCAAGTCAGAGGTGTCCTAGACTCTGGAAACACCATATATTTT.

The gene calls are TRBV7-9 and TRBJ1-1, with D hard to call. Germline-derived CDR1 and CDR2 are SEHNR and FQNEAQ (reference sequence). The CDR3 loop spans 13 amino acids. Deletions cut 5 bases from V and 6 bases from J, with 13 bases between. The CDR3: CASSVTRSPEAFF. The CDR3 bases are TGTGCCAGCAGCGTAACGAGGTCGCCTGAAGCTTTCTTT.

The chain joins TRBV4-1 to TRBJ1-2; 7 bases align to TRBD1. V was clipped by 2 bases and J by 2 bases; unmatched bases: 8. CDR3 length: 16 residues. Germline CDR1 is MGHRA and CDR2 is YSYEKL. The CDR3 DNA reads TGCGCCAGCAGCCAACTTCCGGGACAGCAAAACTATGGCTACACCTTC. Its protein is CASSQLPGQQNYGYTF.

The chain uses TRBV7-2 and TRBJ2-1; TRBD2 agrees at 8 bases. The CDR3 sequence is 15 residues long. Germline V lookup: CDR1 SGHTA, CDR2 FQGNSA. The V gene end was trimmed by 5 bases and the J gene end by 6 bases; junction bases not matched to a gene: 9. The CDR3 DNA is TGTGCCAGCAGCCCGTGGACTAGCAAGGGCAATGAGCAGTTCTTC. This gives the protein CASSPWTSKGNEQFF.

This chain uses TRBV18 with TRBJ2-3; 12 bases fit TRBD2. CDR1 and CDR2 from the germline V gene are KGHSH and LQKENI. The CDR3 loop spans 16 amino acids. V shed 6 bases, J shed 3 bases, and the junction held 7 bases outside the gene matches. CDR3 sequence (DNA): TGTGCCAGCTCCCCCACAGGACTAGCGGGGACAGATACGCAGTATTTT. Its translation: CASSPTGLAGTDTQYF.

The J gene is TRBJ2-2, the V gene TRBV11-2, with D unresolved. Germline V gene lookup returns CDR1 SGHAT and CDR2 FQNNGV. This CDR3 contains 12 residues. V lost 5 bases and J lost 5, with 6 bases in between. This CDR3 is CASSPKTGELFF. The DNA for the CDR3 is TGTGCCAGCAGCCCCAAAACCGGGGAGCTGTTTTTT.

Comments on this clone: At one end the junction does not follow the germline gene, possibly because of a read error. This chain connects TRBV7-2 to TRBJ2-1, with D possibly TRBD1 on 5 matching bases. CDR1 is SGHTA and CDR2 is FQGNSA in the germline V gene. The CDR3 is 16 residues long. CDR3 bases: TGTGCCAGCACCCCCCTGGGGCCGACCTCCTCCAATGAGCAGTTCTTC. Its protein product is CASTPLGPTSSNEQFF.

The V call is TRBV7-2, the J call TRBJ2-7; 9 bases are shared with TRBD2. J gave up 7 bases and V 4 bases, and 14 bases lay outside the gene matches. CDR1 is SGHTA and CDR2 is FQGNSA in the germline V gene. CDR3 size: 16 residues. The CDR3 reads CASSWGGVAGAGEQYF. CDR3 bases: TGTGCCAGCAGCTGGGGGGGGGTAGCGGGAGCTGGGGAGCAGTACTTC. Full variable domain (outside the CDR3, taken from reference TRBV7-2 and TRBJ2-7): GAGVSQSPSNKVTEKGKDVELRCDPISGHTALYWYRQSLGQGLEFLIYFQGNSAPDKSGLPSDRFSAERTGGSVSTLTIQRTQQEDSAVYLCASSWGGVAGAGEQYFGPGTRLTVT.

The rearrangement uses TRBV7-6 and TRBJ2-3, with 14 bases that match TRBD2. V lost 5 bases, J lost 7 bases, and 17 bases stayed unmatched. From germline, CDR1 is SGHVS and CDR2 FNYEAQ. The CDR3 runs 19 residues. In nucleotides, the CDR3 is TGTGCCAGCAGCCTACACGCGTCCGGGACTAGCGGGGGAGACTATACGCAGTATTTT. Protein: CASSLHASGTSGGDYTQYF.

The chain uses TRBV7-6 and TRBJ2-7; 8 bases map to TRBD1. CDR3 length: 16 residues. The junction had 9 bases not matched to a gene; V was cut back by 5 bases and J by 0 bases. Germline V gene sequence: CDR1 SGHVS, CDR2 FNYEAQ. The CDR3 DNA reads TGTGCCAGCAGCCTGAACCCGACAGGGGCCTCCTACGAGCAGTACTTC. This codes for CASSLNPTGASYEQYF.

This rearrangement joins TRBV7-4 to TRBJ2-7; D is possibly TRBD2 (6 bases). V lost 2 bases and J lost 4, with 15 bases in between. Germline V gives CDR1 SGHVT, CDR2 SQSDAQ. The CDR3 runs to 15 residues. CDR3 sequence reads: CASSLSPPGEYEQYF. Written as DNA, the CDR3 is TGTGCCAGCAGCTTAAGTCCCCCGGGAGAGTACGAGCAGTACTTC.